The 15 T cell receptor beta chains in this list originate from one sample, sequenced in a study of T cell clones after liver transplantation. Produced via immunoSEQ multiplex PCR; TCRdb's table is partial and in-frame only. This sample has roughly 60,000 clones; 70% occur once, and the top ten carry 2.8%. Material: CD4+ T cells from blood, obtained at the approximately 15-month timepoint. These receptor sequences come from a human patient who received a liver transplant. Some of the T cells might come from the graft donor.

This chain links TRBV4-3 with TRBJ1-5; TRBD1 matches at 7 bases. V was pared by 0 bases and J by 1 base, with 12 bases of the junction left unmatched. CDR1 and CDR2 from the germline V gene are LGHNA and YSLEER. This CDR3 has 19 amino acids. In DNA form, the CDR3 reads TGCGCCAGCAGCCAAGATCTCGGGGCAGGGGGGACGAGCAATCAGCCCCAGCATTTT. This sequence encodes CASSQDLGAGGTSNQPQHF.

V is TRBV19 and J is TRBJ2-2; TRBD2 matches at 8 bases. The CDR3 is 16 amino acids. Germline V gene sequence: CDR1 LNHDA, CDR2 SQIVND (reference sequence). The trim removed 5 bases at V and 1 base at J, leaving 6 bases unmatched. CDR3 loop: CASSPRLAGNTGELFF. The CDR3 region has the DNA TGTGCCAGTAGTCCGAGGCTAGCGGGGAACACCGGGGAGCTGTTTTTT. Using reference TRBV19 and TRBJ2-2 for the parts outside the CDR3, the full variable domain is DGGITQSPKYLFRKEGQNVTLSCEQNLNHDAMYWYRQDPGQGLRLIYYSQIVNDFQKGDIAEGYSVSREKKESFPLTVTSAQKNPTAFYLCASSPRLAGNTGELFFGEGSRLTVL.

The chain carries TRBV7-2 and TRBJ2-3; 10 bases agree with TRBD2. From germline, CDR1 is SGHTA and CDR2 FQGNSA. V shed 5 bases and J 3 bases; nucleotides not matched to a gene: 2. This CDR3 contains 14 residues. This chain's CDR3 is CASSPSGGTDTQYF. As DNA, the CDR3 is TGTGCCAGCAGCCCTAGCGGGGGTACAGATACGCAGTATTTT. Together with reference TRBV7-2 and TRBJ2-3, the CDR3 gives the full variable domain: GAGVSQSPSNKVTEKGKDVELRCDPISGHTALYWYRQSLGQGLEFLIYFQGNSAPDKSGLPSDRFSAERTGGSVSTLTIQRTQQEDSAVYLCASSPSGGTDTQYFGPGTRLTVL.

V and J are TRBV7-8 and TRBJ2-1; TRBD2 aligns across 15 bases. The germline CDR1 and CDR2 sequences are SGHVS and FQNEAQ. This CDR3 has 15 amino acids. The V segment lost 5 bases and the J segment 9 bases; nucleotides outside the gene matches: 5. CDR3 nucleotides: TGTGCCAGCAGCCGGGGACTAGCGGGAGGTCTTGAGCAGTTCTTC. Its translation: CASSRGLAGGLEQFF.

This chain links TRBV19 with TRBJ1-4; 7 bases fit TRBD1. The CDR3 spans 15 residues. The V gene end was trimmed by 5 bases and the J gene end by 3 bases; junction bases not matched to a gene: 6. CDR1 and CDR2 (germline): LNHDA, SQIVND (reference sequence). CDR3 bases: TGTGCCAGTAGTTTACCGGGACAGTCTAATGAAAAACTGTTTTTT. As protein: CASSLPGQSNEKLFF.

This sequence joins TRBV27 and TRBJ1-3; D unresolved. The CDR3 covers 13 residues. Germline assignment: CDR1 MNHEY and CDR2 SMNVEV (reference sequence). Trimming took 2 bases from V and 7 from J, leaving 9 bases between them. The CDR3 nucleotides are TGTGCCAGCAGTTTAAACGGAGATAACACCATATATTTT. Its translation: CASSLNGDNTIYF.

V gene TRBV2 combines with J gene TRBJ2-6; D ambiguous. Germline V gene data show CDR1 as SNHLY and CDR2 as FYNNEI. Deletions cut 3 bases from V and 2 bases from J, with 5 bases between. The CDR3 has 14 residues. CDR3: CASSDAAGANVLTF. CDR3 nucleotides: TGTGCCAGCAGTGACGCAGCTGGGGCCAACGTCCTGACTTTC.

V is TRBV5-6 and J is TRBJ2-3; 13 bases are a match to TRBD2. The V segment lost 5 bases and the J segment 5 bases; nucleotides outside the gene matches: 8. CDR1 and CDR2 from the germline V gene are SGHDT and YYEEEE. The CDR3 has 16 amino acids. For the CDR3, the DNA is TGTGCCAGCAGGTCAGGACTAGCGGGAGCGGGAGATACGCAGTATTTT. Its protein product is CASRSGLAGAGDTQYF.

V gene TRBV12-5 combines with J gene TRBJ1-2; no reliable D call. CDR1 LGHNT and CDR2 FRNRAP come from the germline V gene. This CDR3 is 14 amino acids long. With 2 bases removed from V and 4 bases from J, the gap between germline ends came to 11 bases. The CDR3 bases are TGTGCTAGTGGTTTGTCATCACTGACCTATGGCTACACCTTC. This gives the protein CASGLSSLTYGYTF.

The chain's CDR3 is CASSDRAGGRGNEQFF. CDR3 coding DNA: TGTGCCAGCAGCGATCGAGCGGGAGGACGGGGCAATGAGCAGTTCTTC. This chain connects TRBV9 to TRBJ2-1; 9 nucleotides line up with TRBD2. CDR3 length: 16 amino acids. Losses at the gene ends were 3 bases for V and 6 bases for J; bases not matched to a gene: 10. Germline V gene sequence: CDR1 SGDLS, CDR2 YYNGEE.

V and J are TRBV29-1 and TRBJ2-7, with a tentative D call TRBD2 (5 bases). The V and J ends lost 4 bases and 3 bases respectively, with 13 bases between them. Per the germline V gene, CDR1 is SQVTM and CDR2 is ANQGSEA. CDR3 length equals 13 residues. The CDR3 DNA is TGCAGCGTTGGGTCTGTGAGCGGCTACGAGCAGTACTTC. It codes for CSVGSVSGYEQYF.

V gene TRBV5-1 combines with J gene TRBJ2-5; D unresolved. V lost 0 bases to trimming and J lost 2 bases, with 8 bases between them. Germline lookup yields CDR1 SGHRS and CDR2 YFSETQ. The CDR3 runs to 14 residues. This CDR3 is CASSLGWVQETQYF. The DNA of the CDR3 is TGCGCCAGCAGCTTGGGGTGGGTGCAAGAGACCCAGTACTTC.

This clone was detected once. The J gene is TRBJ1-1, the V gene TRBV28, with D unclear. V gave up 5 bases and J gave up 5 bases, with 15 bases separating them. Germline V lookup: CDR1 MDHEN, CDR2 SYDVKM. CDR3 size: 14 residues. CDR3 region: CASSIPLGGTEAFF. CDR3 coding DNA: TGTGCCAGCAGTATCCCATTAGGAGGAACTGAAGCTTTCTTT.

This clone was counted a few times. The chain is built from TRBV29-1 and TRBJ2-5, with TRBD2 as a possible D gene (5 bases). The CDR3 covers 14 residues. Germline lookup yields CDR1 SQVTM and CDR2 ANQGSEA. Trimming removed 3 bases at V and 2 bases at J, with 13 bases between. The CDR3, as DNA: TGCAGCGTTGAGGGCGGGTCGTCTCAAGAGACCCAGTACTTC. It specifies CSVEGGSSQETQYF.

CDR3 loop: CASRNSYEQYF. Here the CDR3 DNA reads TGTGCCAGCAGGAACTCCTACGAGCAGTACTTC. V usage is TRBV27 and J usage is TRBJ2-7; D not certain. The CDR3 length is 11 residues. In germline, CDR1 is MNHEY, CDR2 SMNVEV (reference sequence). Trimming left V 6 bases short and J 0 bases short, with 3 bases between.